This T cell receptor (beta chain) is drawn from a study of cytomegalovirus exposure and HLA in healthy donors (dated by TCRdb to the late 2010s). Describing the broader study: According to a later analysis, the roughly 130 validation repertoires were produced on the same platform as the roughly 720 repertoires of the first cohort. The aim of the study was to test whether cataloging public T cell receptors could identify signatures of past pathogen exposure. Along with the approximately 700-subject first cohort, a separate validation cohort of over a hundred different subjects was used. To predict cytomegalovirus infection status, the study brought together high-throughput TCR immunosequencing, statistical association of individual TCRs with disease status, and machine learning. General findings and caveats noted by the study authors: A later analysis had no HLA typing for the validation cohort, so co-occurrence there was scored across all 110 or so repertoires. Most TCR sequences were observed very rarely across donors, whereas some public TCRs were present in many individuals. The authors suggested that the approach could potentially be generalized to other disease states and immunological phenotypes. In the study, approximately 150 TCR beta chains were listed as associated with cytomegalovirus. Cytomegalovirus status was reported to be diagnosed by the classifier with high specificity and sensitivity in both the original and validation cohorts. A later analysis found that TCRs clustered in the first cohort also tended to co-occur in the roughly 120 validation repertoires, with 94% of cluster scores above 0. In vitro tests confirmed that a few of the cytomegalovirus-associated TCR beta chains recognize cytomegalovirus antigens.

The donors belonged to the validation cohort of approximately 130 subjects, which was separate from the approximately 700-subject first cohort. Points on this clone: The antigen it recognizes is unknown. No much larger clone exists at a distance of one base, and base qualities are not known.

Libraries were built with the immunoSEQ multiplex PCR assay. As for the authors' bioinformatics: A statistical classification framework was developed to diagnose cytomegalovirus status using the catalog of TCR beta chain sequences. This is the immuneACCESS table as TCRdb keeps it, with only in-frame sequences that have V and J called. A part of the clones is gone; compared with another copy, unresolved V genes explain less than half, and the rest is unexplained. V and J calls and clone size are those listed in that table; D and trimming were worked out from the DNA. In all, the sample holds 150,000 or so clones, and about 83% of those were seen once. Roughly 1.5% of the sample is held by the ten biggest clonotypes. The receptor's source is a young woman in good health and CMV-seronegative. The specimen sequenced was PBMCs.

The sequence in DNA is TGTGCCAGCAGTGAAGGGAGGTACGAGCAGTACTTC. Its protein product is CASSEGRYEQYF. Recombination linked TRBV2 to TRBJ2-7, with TRBD2 perhaps the D gene, on 5 matching bases. Trimming takes 1 base from V and 4 bases from J, and the germline ends sit 5 bases apart. CDR1 and CDR2 (SNHLY, FYNNEI) derive from the germline V gene. The CDR3 numbers 12 residues from cysteine through phenylalanine. Only the CDR3 DNA stays, 36 bases, in frame from base 1.